The 20 T cell receptor beta chains presented below share a single source sample, sequenced in a study of cytomegalovirus exposure and HLA in healthy donors. The PCR made use of 60 Vbeta and 13 Jbeta primers. Data came from immunoSEQ multiplex PCR; TCRdb stores just in-frame clones and leaves some out. The data hold around 120,000 clones, with 83% observed a single time. The sample taken for sequencing was PBMCs. All receptors come from a girl aged 2 to 10 in good health and CMV-seronegative.

V usage is TRBV7-9 and J usage is TRBJ1-4; 7 bases fit TRBD1. Trimming cost V 1 base and J 1 base; bases outside gene matches: 3. Per germline, CDR1 SEHNR and CDR2 FQNEAQ (reference sequence). This CDR3 spans 16 amino acids. CDR3 DNA: TGTGCCAGCAGCTTAGTTTACAGGGGAACTAATGAAAAACTGTTTTTT. Translation gives CASSLVYRGTNEKLFF.

On this clone: Germline and junction disagree at one end, which may indicate a read error. The J gene is TRBJ2-7, the V gene TRBV27, with 9 positions matching TRBD1. Germline V gives CDR1 MNHEY, CDR2 SMNVEV (reference sequence). The CDR3 has 14 amino acids. DNA for the CDR3: TGTGCCAGCAGTCTATCGGACAGGGGCTACGAGCAGTACTTC. Its translation is CASSLSDRGYEQYF.

This clone was detected only once. The junction and the germline gene differ at one end; a read error may be behind it. The chain carries TRBV11-3 and TRBJ2-1; D possibly corresponds to TRBD2 (5 bases). The germline gives CDR1 SGHNT, CDR2 YENEEA. The CDR3 is 13 residues long. CDR3 protein: CASSHRGYSEQFF. DNA of the CDR3: TGTGCCAGCAGCCACCGGGGTTACAGTGAGCAGTTCTTC.

This clone has just one count. This chain's CDR3 is CSVSRPDNYGYTF. The CDR3 nucleotides read TGCAGCGTTTCCAGGCCAGATAACTATGGCTACACCTTC. This chain links TRBV29-1 with TRBJ1-2; no definite D call. Trimming pared 5 bases from V and 1 base from J, leaving 11 bases between. CDR3 length: 13 residues. CDR1 and CDR2 (germline): SQVTM, ANQGSEA.

This clone was recorded a few times. This rearrangement joins TRBV2 to TRBJ2-1, with 7 nucleotides matching TRBD2. Per germline, CDR1 SNHLY and CDR2 FYNNEI. Unmatched junction bases numbered 7, after V lost 0 bases and J lost 5 bases. The CDR3 length is 16 residues. CDR3 sequence (DNA): TGTGCCAGCAGTGAAGCGGGGCCTAGCGGTGACAATGAGCAGTTCTTC. Protein product: CASSEAGPSGDNEQFF.

The chain employs TRBV6-5 and TRBJ1-5; 8 nucleotides align to TRBD1. This CDR3 has 14 residues. V gave up 5 bases and J gave up 4 bases; unmatched junction bases: 4. CDR1 is MNHEY and CDR2 is SVGAGI in the germline V gene. As DNA, the CDR3 is TGTGCCAGCAGTGCCAACAGGGGGAATCAGCCCCAGCATTTT. Its protein product is CASSANRGNQPQHF.

V is TRBV5-8 and J is TRBJ1-2, with 9 nucleotides matching TRBD1. The CDR3 length is 15 residues. Unmatched junction bases numbered 6, after V lost 2 bases and J lost 4 bases. Germline CDR1 SGHTS, CDR2 YDEGEE. The CDR3 DNA follows: TGTGCCAGCAGCTTCCCCGGGACAGGGACCTATGGCTACACCTTC. Protein product: CASSFPGTGTYGYTF.

V is TRBV30 and J is TRBJ1-1; D remains ambiguous. The CDR3 is 13 residues long. V lost 7 bases to trimming and J lost 0 bases, with 12 bases between them. Germline loops: CDR1 GTSNPN, CDR2 SVGIG (reference sequence). The CDR3 DNA is TGTGCCTACAGCGGGAACATGAACACTGAAGCTTTCTTT. It specifies CAYSGNMNTEAFF.

The chain recombines TRBV7-2 with TRBJ2-7; 7 bases match TRBD2. Looked up from germline, CDR1 is SGHTA and CDR2 is FQGNSA. V trimming: 6 bases; J trimming: 3 bases; junction bases outside the gene matches: 5. The CDR3 has 13 amino acids. CDR3: CASSHGLVYEQYF. CDR3 bases: TGTGCCAGCAGTCACGGACTAGTCTACGAGCAGTACTTC.

This chain connects TRBV21-1 to TRBJ1-5. TRBV21-1 is given as a pseudogene. The CDR3 spans 18 residues. In nucleotides, the CDR3 is TGTGCCAGCAGCAAAGGAACTACCCCTCGGGATAGCAATCAGCCCCAGCATTTT. It translates to CASSKGTTPRDSNQPQHF.

As to this clone: The sample contains more than one DNA sequence encoding this CDR3. J is TRBJ2-7 and V is TRBV2; maybe TRBD2 (5 bases). Germline values: CDR1 SNHLY, CDR2 FYNNEI. This CDR3 is built from 12 residues. Trimming stripped 10 bases from V and 1 base from J, with 11 bases between. The CDR3 DNA sequence: TGTGCCATCATTCGAGGGTCCTACGAGCAGTACTTC. It encodes CAIIRGSYEQYF.

The rearrangement links TRBV29-1 to TRBJ2-7, with a weak D call TRBD2 (6 bases). Trimming cost V 7 bases and J 0 bases, with 22 bases left between them. The germline V gene encodes CDR1 SQVTM and CDR2 ANQGSEA. The CDR3 consists of 16 residues. As DNA, the CDR3 is TGCAGCGCCGCGGGATCACCTCAATCGAGCTCCTACGAGCAGTACTTC. Translation: CSAAGSPQSSSYEQYF.

The chain couples TRBV15 to TRBJ1-5; D perhaps matches TRBD1 (5 bases). The germline V and J ends were trimmed by 1 base and 0 bases, with 7 bases remaining between them. This CDR3 is 15 amino acids long. Per the germline V gene, CDR1 is LNHNV and CDR2 is YYDKDF (reference sequence). The CDR3: CATSRGQYSNQPQHF. In nucleotides, the CDR3 is TGTGCCACCAGCAGAGGACAGTATAGCAATCAGCCCCAGCATTTT.

J is TRBJ2-2 and V is TRBV15, with 11 bases lining up with TRBD2. Germline V gene data show CDR1 as LNHNV and CDR2 as YYDKDF (reference sequence). There are 16 residues in the CDR3. V lost 5 bases and J lost 6; bases outside the gene matches: 8. Written as DNA, the CDR3 is TGTGCCACCAGCGTGAGTAGCGGGGGGGCCCCCGGGGAGCTGTTTTTT. Its protein is CATSVSSGGAPGELFF.

The chain combines TRBV6-1 with TRBJ1-1; maybe TRBD1 (5 bases). The V end lost 3 bases, the J end lost 3 bases, and 8 bases lay between the germline ends. The length of the CDR3 is 13 residues. Germline CDR1 reads MNHNS; CDR2 reads SASEGT. CDR3 protein: CASSDRDHTEAFF. Here the CDR3 DNA reads TGTGCCAGCAGTGACAGGGATCACACTGAAGCTTTCTTT.

The gene calls are TRBV4-2 and TRBJ2-3; TRBD2 matches at 11 bases. The CDR3 is 16 amino acids. Germline trimming cut 1 base from V and 2 bases from J; bases unmatched to any gene: 2. Germline V gene sequence: CDR1 LGHNA, CDR2 YNFKEQ. In DNA form, the CDR3 reads TGTGCCAGCAGCCAAGGACTAGCGGGGCTCACAGATACGCAGTATTTT. The encoded protein is CASSQGLAGLTDTQYF.

This clone was detected a few times. V and J are TRBV19 and TRBJ2-6; 9 nucleotides line up with TRBD1. Germline V gene lookup returns CDR1 LNHDA and CDR2 SQIVND (reference sequence). This CDR3 has 17 residues. V trimming: 3 bases; J trimming: 2 bases; junction bases outside the gene matches: 5. The CDR3 nucleotides are TGTGCCAGTAGTATGGGACAGGGAAGAGCTGGGGCCAACGTCCTGACTTTC. It specifies CASSMGQGRAGANVLTF.

The J gene is TRBJ1-2, the V gene TRBV30; D is uncertain. V was shortened by 0 bases and J by 2 bases, with 10 bases between the two germline ends. This CDR3 comprises 14 residues. The germline gives CDR1 GTSNPN, CDR2 SVGIG (reference sequence). CDR3 bases: TGTGCCTGGAGTGTAGCCAGGCGAAACTATGGCTACACCTTC. It specifies CAWSVARRNYGYTF. Full variable domain (outside the CDR3, taken from reference TRBV30 and TRBJ1-2): SQTIHQWPATLVQPVGSPLSLECTVEGTSNPNLYWYRQAAGRGLQLLFYSVGIGQISSEVPQNLSASRPQDRQFILSSKKLLLSDSGFYLCAWSVARRNYGYTFGSGTRLTVV.

V usage is TRBV7-2 and J usage is TRBJ1-4, with D maybe TRBD1 (5 bases). CDR1 and CDR2 from the germline V gene are SGHTA and FQGNSA. Trimming cost V 5 bases and J 4 bases, with 11 bases left between them. There are 14 residues in the CDR3. CDR3 loop: CASSRQSLNEKLFF. For the CDR3, the DNA is TGTGCCAGCAGCCGACAGAGCCTTAATGAAAAACTGTTTTTT.

The rearrangement uses TRBV11-2 and TRBJ1-6, with 8 bases that match TRBD1. Germline CDR1 reads SGHAT; CDR2 reads FQNNGV. The CDR3 loop spans 16 amino acids. J was trimmed by 0 bases and V by 7 bases; bases with no gene match: 5. This CDR3 is CASTFQGASYNSPLHF. The CDR3 nucleotides read TGTGCCAGCACCTTCCAGGGGGCCTCCTATAATTCACCCCTCCACTTT.